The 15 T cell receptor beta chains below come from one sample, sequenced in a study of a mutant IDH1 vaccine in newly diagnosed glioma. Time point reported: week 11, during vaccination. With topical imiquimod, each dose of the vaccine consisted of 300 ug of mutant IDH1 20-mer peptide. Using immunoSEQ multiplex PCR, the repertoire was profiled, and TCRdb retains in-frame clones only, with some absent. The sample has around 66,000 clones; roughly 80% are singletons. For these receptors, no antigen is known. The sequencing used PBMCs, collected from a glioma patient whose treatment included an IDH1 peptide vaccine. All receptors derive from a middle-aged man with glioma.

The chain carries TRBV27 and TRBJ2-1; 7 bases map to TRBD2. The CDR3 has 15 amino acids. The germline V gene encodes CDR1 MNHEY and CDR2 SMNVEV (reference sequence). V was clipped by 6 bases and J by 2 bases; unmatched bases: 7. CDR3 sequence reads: CASSPSGSPYNEQFF. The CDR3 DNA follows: TGTGCCAGCAGCCCTAGCGGCAGCCCCTACAATGAGCAGTTCTTC.

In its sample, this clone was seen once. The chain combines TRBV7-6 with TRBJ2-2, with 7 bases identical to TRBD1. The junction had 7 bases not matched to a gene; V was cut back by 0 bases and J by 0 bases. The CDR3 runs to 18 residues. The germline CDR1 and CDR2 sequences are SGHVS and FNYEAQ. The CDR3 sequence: CASSLALGQTTNTGELFF. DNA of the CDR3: TGTGCCAGCAGCTTAGCGCTGGGACAGACAACGAACACCGGGGAGCTGTTTTTT.

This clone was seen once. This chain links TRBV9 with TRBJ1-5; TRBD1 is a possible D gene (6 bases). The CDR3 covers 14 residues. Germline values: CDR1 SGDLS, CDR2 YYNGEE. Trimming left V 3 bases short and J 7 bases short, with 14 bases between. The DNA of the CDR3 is TGTGCCAGCAGCGCTCCAGGGGTTGAACAGCCCCAGCATTTT. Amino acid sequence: CASSAPGVEQPQHF.

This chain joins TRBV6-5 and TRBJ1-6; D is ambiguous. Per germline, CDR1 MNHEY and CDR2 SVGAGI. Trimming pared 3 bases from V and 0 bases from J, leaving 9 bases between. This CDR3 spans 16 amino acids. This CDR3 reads CASSYQPFSYNSPLHF. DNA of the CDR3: TGTGCCAGCAGTTATCAGCCGTTCTCCTATAATTCACCCCTCCACTTT.

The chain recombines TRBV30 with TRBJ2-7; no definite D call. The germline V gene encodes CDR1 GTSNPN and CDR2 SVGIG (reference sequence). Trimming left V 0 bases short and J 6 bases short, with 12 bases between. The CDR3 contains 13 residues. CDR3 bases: TGTGCCTGGAGTGTACAAGGGCATTCCGAGCAGTACTTC. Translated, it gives CAWSVQGHSEQYF.

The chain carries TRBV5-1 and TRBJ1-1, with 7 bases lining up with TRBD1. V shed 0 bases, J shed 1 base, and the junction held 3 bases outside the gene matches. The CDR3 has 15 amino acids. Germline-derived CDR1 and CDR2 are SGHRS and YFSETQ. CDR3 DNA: TGCGCCAGCAGCTTGGAACGGACAGGGAACACTGAAGCTTTCTTT. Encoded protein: CASSLERTGNTEAFF.

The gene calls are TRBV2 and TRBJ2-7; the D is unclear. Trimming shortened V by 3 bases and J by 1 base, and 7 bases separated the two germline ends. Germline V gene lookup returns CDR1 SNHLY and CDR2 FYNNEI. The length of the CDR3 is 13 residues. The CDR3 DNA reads TGTGCCAGCAGTGAGGGTGTTTCCTACGAGCAGTACTTC. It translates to CASSEGVSYEQYF.

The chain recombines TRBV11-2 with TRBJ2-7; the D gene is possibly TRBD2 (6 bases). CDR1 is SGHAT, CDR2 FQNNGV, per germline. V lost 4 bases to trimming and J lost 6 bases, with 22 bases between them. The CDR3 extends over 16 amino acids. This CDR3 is CASSSFSTGGPSEQYF. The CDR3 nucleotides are TGTGCCAGCAGCTCCTTCTCAACCGGGGGACCGAGCGAGCAGTACTTC.

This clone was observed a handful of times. CDR3 bases: TGCGCCAGCAGCTTGGGGGGAGGAAGCAATCAGCCCCAGCATTTT. Protein sequence: CASSLGGGSNQPQHF. J is TRBJ1-5 and V is TRBV5-1; no definite D call. The CDR3 has 15 amino acids. Germline-derived CDR1 and CDR2 are SGHRS and YFSETQ. The V and J ends lost 0 bases and 1 base respectively, with 8 bases between them. The full variable domain, its missing parts supplied by reference TRBV5-1 and TRBJ1-5, is KAGVTQTPRYLIKTRGQQVTLSCSPISGHRSVSWYQQTPGQGLQFLFEYFSETQRNKGNFPGRFSGRQFSNSRSEMNVSTLELGDSALYLCASSLGGGSNQPQHFGDGTRLSIL.

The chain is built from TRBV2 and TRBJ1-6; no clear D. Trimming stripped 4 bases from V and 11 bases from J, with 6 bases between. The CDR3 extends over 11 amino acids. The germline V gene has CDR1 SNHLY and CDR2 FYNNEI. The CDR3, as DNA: TGTGCCAGCAGTGCCCAGGCACCCCTCCACTTT. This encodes CASSAQAPLHF.

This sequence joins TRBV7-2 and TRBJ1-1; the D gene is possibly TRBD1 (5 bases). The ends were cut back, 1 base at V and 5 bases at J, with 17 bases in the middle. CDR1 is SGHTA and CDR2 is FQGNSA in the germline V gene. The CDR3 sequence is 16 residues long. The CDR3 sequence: CASSLGGGTHRTEAFF. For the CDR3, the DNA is TGTGCCAGCAGCTTAGGAGGAGGGACGCATCGGACTGAAGCTTTCTTT.

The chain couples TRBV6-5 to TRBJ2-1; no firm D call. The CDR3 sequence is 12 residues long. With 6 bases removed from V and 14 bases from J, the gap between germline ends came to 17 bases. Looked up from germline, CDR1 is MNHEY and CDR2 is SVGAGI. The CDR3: CASRASSQEEFF. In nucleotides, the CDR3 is TGTGCCAGCAGGGCGAGCTCGCAAGAGGAGTTCTTC.

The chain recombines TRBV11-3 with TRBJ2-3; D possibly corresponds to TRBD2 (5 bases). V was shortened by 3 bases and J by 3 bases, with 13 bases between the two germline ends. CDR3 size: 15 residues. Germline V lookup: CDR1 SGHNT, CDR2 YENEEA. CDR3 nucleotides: TGTGCCAGCAGCTTTAGGGAGCCTAATACAGATACGCAGTATTTT. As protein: CASSFREPNTDTQYF.

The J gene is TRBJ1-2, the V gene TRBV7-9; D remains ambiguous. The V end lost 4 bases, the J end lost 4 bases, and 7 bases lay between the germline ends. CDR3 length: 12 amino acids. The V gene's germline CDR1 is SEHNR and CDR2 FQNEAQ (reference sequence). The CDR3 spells CASSSGTYGYTF. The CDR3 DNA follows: TGTGCCAGCAGCTCTGGCACCTATGGCTACACCTTC.

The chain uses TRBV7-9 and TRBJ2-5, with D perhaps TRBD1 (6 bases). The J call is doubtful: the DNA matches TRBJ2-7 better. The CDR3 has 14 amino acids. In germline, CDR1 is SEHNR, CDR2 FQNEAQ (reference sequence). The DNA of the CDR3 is TGTGCCAGCAGCTTCGTACAGGGAACCTACGAGCAGTACTTC. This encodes CASSFVQGTYEQYF.